A single sample is the source of the 28 T cell receptor beta chains below, sequenced in a study of spatial heterogeneity in lung cancer. Time point given: sample taken at primary tumor resection. Unsorted tumor, nontumor lung tissue or cryopreserved PBMC supplied the whole RNA. TCRdb redid the calling of the 5' RACE reads with MiXCR, one entry per CDR3 protein. The table shows around 89,000 distinct CDR3 sequences, with approximately 12% occurring only once. Specimen: PBMCs, collected at surgery. These receptors were taken from a male donor with early-stage non-small cell lung cancer.

The sample holds many counts of this clonotype. The chain uses TRBV5-1 and TRBJ1-5; TRBD1 aligns across 7 bases. CDR3 length equals 14 residues. The germline V gene encodes CDR1 SGHRS and CDR2 YFSETQ. V shed 2 bases, J shed 4 bases, and the junction held 3 bases outside the gene matches. The CDR3 spells CASSLGGYNQPQHF. In DNA, the CDR3 is TGCGCCAGCAGCTTAGGGGGCTATAATCAGCCCCAGCATTTT. Looking up the rest from reference TRBV5-1 and TRBJ1-5 gives the full variable domain: KAGVTQTPRYLIKTRGQQVTLSCSPISGHRSVSWYQQTPGQGLQFLFEYFSETQRNKGNFPGRFSGRQFSNSRSEMNVSTLELGDSALYLCASSLGGYNQPQHFGDGTRLSIL.

This clonotype was seen a handful of times. This chain joins TRBV20-1 and TRBJ1-1, with 9 bases matching TRBD1. The junction had 13 bases not matched to a gene; V was cut back by 6 bases and J by 11 bases. Germline CDR1 DFQATT, CDR2 SNEGSKA (reference sequence). This CDR3 has 13 amino acids. CDR3 region: CSASAGQGSWAFF. CDR3 nucleotides: TGCAGTGCCTCGGCGGGACAGGGAAGTTGGGCTTTCTTT.

V is TRBV7-8 and J is TRBJ2-3; 7 nucleotides line up with TRBD2. CDR3 length: 15 amino acids. Unmatched junction bases numbered 11, after V lost 5 bases and J lost 6 bases. In germline, CDR1 is SGHVS, CDR2 FQNEAQ. Written as DNA, the CDR3 is TGTGCCAGCAGCCCTTTAATGACTAGCTCTGATACGCAGTATTTT. The encoded protein is CASSPLMTSSDTQYF.

This clonotype has a handful of counts. The V call is TRBV11-2, the J call TRBJ2-1, with 9 bases identical to TRBD2. Germline V gene sequence: CDR1 SGHAT, CDR2 FQNNGV. The CDR3 consists of 15 residues. With V trimmed by 5 bases and J by 3 bases, 5 bases remained unmatched. DNA of the CDR3: TGTGCCAGCAGCGACCCTAGCGGGGACTACAATGAGCAGTTCTTC. Translating gives CASSDPSGDYNEQFF.

This clonotype was recorded a few times. J is TRBJ1-5 and V is TRBV28; D call uncertain. Trimming shortened V by 5 bases and J by 9 bases, and 17 bases separated the two germline ends. The CDR3 has 14 residues. Germline CDR1 MDHEN, CDR2 SYDVKM. This CDR3 reads CASSRGIGLVPQHF. The CDR3 DNA reads as TGTGCCAGCAGTCGAGGAATCGGCCTGGTGCCCCAGCATTTT.

This chain uses TRBV28 with TRBJ2-7; D is unclear. Germline-derived CDR1 and CDR2 are MDHEN and SYDVKM. The CDR3 sequence is 11 residues long. The ends were cut back, 7 bases at V and 3 bases at J, with 7 bases in the middle. CDR3 region: CASIGDYEQYF. In DNA, the CDR3 is TGTGCCAGCATTGGGGACTACGAGCAGTACTTC.

This clonotype has more than one count but fewer than ten. This sequence joins TRBV28 and TRBJ2-7, with a tentative D call TRBD2 (6 bases). Germline V CDR1 and CDR2: MDHEN, SYDVKM. The CDR3 totals 14 residues. The V end lost 8 bases, the J end lost 3 bases, and 17 bases lay between the germline ends. The CDR3 reads CASQMGGTRYEQYF. CDR3 in DNA: TGTGCCAGCCAAATGGGCGGGACCCGCTACGAGCAGTACTTC.

In this sample, this clonotype turned up a few times. The gene calls are TRBV9 and TRBJ2-5; D may correspond to TRBD1 or TRBD2 (5 bases each). This CDR3 comprises 15 residues. The germline gives CDR1 SGDLS, CDR2 YYNGEE. Deletions cut 0 bases from V and 5 bases from J, with 14 bases between. Here the CDR3 DNA reads TGTGCCAGCAGCGTAGCCGCAGGGCCGGGGGAGACCCAGTACTTC. Translating it yields CASSVAAGPGETQYF.

This clonotype was counted a few times. V gene TRBV27 combines with J gene TRBJ2-5, with TRBD2 matching 11 bases. Germline V gene data show CDR1 as MNHEY and CDR2 as SMNVEV (reference sequence). The CDR3 covers 15 residues. Trimming removed 3 bases from V and 3 bases from J; junction bases left unmatched: 3. CDR3 protein: CASSFSGRAEETQYF. CDR3 in DNA: TGTGCCAGCAGTTTTAGCGGGAGGGCCGAAGAGACCCAGTACTTC.

As DNA, the CDR3 is TGTGCTAGTGCCCGGGGATCTGGAAACACCATATATTTT. Translation: CASARGSGNTIYF. The V and J genes are TRBV12-5 and TRBJ1-3; D not certain. The CDR3 extends over 13 amino acids. V lost 7 bases and J lost 1, with 8 bases in between. Germline-derived CDR1 and CDR2 are LGHNT and FRNRAP.

The V and J genes are TRBV12-3 or TRBV12-4 and TRBJ1-2; unclear D gene. The V and J ends lost 3 bases and 7 bases respectively, with 9 bases between them. CDR3 length: 12 amino acids. CDR3 nucleotide sequence: TGTGCCAGCAGTTTTTGGGATGTTGGCTACACCTTC. It encodes CASSFWDVGYTF.

This clonotype has a handful of counts. J is TRBJ2-7 and V is TRBV7-2; maybe TRBD2 (5 bases). The CDR3 consists of 15 residues. The germline V gene has CDR1 SGHTA and CDR2 FQGNSA. The V and J ends lost 1 base and 4 bases respectively, with 14 bases between them. In DNA, the CDR3 is TGTGCCAGCAGCTTAGGGGCGGGTACTCATTACGAGCAGTACTTC. This sequence encodes CASSLGAGTHYEQYF.

In its sample, this clonotype was seen a few times. This chain uses TRBV30 with TRBJ1-1; possibly TRBD1 for D (6 bases). The CDR3 contains 12 residues. V lost 7 bases to trimming and J lost 0 bases, with 9 bases between them. Germline CDR1 is GTSNPN and CDR2 is SVGIG (reference sequence). The CDR3 spells CALRDMNTEAFF. Here the CDR3 DNA reads TGTGCCTTGCGGGACATGAACACTGAAGCTTTCTTT.

The sample holds many counts of this clonotype. The V call is TRBV3-1, the J call TRBJ2-3; D unclear. The V gene lost 0 bases and the J gene lost 0 bases, with 10 bases spanning the gap. Germline V gene sequence: CDR1 LGHDT, CDR2 YNNKEL (reference sequence). The CDR3 runs 16 residues. Here the CDR3 reads CASSQDFQISTDTQYF. CDR3 coding DNA: TGTGCCAGCAGCCAAGATTTTCAGATAAGCACAGATACGCAGTATTTT.

This clonotype was counted at least ten times. The V and J genes are TRBV27 and TRBJ2-1, with 8 bases matching TRBD2. CDR1 and CDR2 from the germline V gene are MNHEY and SMNVEV (reference sequence). J was trimmed by 1 base and V by 5 bases; bases with no gene match: 4. The CDR3 has 15 amino acids. CDR3 nucleotides: TGTGCCAGCAGTGACACTAGCGGATCCTACAATGAGCAGTTCTTC. It is translated as CASSDTSGSYNEQFF.

This clonotype was found a few times. The rearrangement joins TRBV7-8 to TRBJ2-1; TRBD2 matches 11 bases. Trimming took 3 bases from V and 4 from J; bases not matched to a gene: 2. The CDR3 covers 15 residues. Germline V lookup: CDR1 SGHVS, CDR2 FQNEAQ. CDR3 in amino acids: CASSFSGRGYNEQFF. The CDR3 DNA is TGTGCCAGCAGCTTTAGCGGGAGGGGGTACAATGAGCAGTTCTTC.

Written as DNA, the CDR3 is TGTGCCAGCAGTACAAGAGCCGGGACTAGCGGGAAAGACTTCTCCTACAATGAGCAGTTCTTC. This sequence encodes CASSTRAGTSGKDFSYNEQFF. V is TRBV6-2 or TRBV6-3 and J is TRBJ2-1, with TRBD2 matching over 13 bases. This CDR3 contains 21 residues. Germline V gene lookup returns CDR1 MNHEY and CDR2 SVGEGT. V was clipped by 5 bases and J by 0 bases; unmatched bases: 16.

Here the CDR3 reads CATSDLRGDEQYF. In DNA, the CDR3 is TGTGCCACCAGTGATTTGAGGGGCGACGAGCAGTACTTC. J is TRBJ2-7 and V is TRBV24-1, with a weak D call TRBD1 (5 bases). Per the germline V gene, CDR1 is KGHDR and CDR2 is SFDVKD. Trimming removed 0 bases at V and 5 bases at J, with 7 bases between. The CDR3 is 13 residues long.

In regard to this clonotype: A junction end diverges from the germline sequence, so it may reflect a read error. This sequence joins TRBV6-2 or TRBV6-3 and TRBJ2-7; TRBD1 or TRBD2 may be the D gene (5 bases each). The CDR3 runs 14 residues. Germline V CDR1 and CDR2: MNHEY, SVGEGT. CDR3 bases: TGTGCCAGCAGCCCCGGGACGAGATACTACGGGCAGTACTTC. It encodes CASSPGTRYYGQYF.

This clonotype was observed a handful of times. The CDR3 DNA sequence: TGTGCCAGCAGGGTAGGGGGCGCATCCTACGAGCAGTACTTC. It encodes CASRVGGASYEQYF. V usage is TRBV28 and J usage is TRBJ2-7; 7 bases match TRBD1. With V trimmed by 6 bases and J by 1 base, 6 bases remained unmatched. Germline CDR1 MDHEN, CDR2 SYDVKM. There are 14 residues in the CDR3.

This clonotype has only a few counts. This chain links TRBV7-2 with TRBJ2-1; the D is unclear. CDR3 length equals 15 residues. V lost 1 base and J lost 7, with 14 bases in between. From germline, CDR1 is SGHTA and CDR2 FQGNSA. CDR3 DNA sequence: TGTGCCAGCAGCTTAGTTTCCCCCCCCGGAAATGAGCAGTTCTTC. It specifies CASSLVSPPGNEQFF.

Many counts were recorded for this clonotype. This chain links TRBV12-3 or TRBV12-4 with TRBJ1-5; D perhaps matches TRBD1 (5 bases). CDR3 length: 16 residues. The V end was cut by 1 base, the J end by 1 base, with 11 bases between. Here the CDR3 reads CASSLETVASNQPQHF. CDR3 in DNA: TGTGCCAGCAGTTTAGAGACAGTTGCGAGCAATCAGCCCCAGCATTTT.

V and J are TRBV4-3 and TRBJ2-7; 16 bases line up with TRBD2. J gave up 7 bases and V 3 bases, and 6 bases lay outside the gene matches. CDR1 is LGHNA, CDR2 YSLEER, per germline. The CDR3 loop spans 16 amino acids. The DNA of the CDR3 is TGCGCCAGCAGCCAGGGACTAGCGGGAGGGCCGGGGGAGCAGTACTTC. It yields the protein CASSQGLAGGPGEQYF.

V gene TRBV9 combines with J gene TRBJ1-6; tentatively, D is TRBD1 (6 bases). Germline CDR1 reads SGDLS; CDR2 reads YYNGEE. The V end lost 4 bases, the J end lost 5 bases, and 13 bases lay between the germline ends. The CDR3 consists of 15 residues. CDR3 sequence: CASSTRGRDNSPLHF. The CDR3 DNA is TGTGCCAGCAGCACCCGGGGGCGAGATAATTCACCCCTCCACTTT.

There are a few counts of this clonotype. The chain uses TRBV14 and TRBJ2-7; D may match TRBD1 or TRBD2 (5 bases each). The V gene lost 4 bases and the J gene lost 5 bases, with 15 bases spanning the gap. Germline assignment: CDR1 SGHDN and CDR2 FVKESK. The CDR3 sequence is 14 residues long. The CDR3 coding sequence is TGTGCCAGCAGCCCGGGACCCTCATCGGACGAGCAGTACTTC. Protein product: CASSPGPSSDEQYF.

V is TRBV5-1 and J is TRBJ1-2; tentatively, D is TRBD1 (5 bases). Trimming shortened V by 2 bases and J by 6 bases, and 17 bases separated the two germline ends. The V gene's germline CDR1 is SGHRS and CDR2 YFSETQ. CDR3 size: 15 residues. CDR3: CASSLFATGSDGYTF. The CDR3 bases are TGCGCCAGCAGCTTATTCGCCACAGGATCCGATGGCTACACCTTC.

The CDR3 DNA sequence: TGTGCCGGGGGGCAGGAAACAGATACGCAGTATTTT. Translated, it gives CAGGQETDTQYF. The J gene is TRBJ2-3, the V gene TRBV7-9; perhaps D is TRBD1 or TRBD2 (6 bases each). There are 12 residues in the CDR3. V was cut by 11 bases and J by 3 bases, with 12 bases left in between. The germline gives CDR1 SEHNR, CDR2 FQNEAQ (reference sequence).

The chain has TRBV20-1 and TRBJ2-7; 7 positions agree with TRBD1. CDR1 is DFQATT, CDR2 SNEGSKA, per germline (reference sequence). Trimming at V came to 5 bases and at J to 5 bases, leaving 6 bases not matched to a gene. The CDR3 consists of 12 residues. CDR3 sequence reads: CSAPDRADEQYF. The DNA of the CDR3 is TGCAGTGCTCCTGACAGGGCCGACGAGCAGTACTTC.